The clone carrying this TCR beta chain has just a few counts. Antigen unknown. The sample is drawn from a study of T cells after yellow fever vaccination. Study conclusions and caveats: The presence of abundant clonotypes contaminating from the bulk population was possible in FACS-sorted repertoires.

TCR cDNA, made by 5'RACE template switching, carried an added universal primer site and UMIs. MiXCR, applied by TCRdb to the 5' RACE reads, yields one record per CDR3 protein. The profile shows 200,000 to 300,000 distinct CDR3 sequences, approximately 12% of them singletons. The CDR3 spans 16 residues. In germline, CDR1 is KGHSH, CDR2 LQKENI. V gave up 3 bases and J gave up 1 base, with 16 bases separating them. Sample: CD4+ T cells sorted from PBMCs, taken 45 days after the yellow fever booster vaccination. The receptor was derived from a young man who received the YFV17D yellow fever vaccine. V usage is TRBV18 and J usage is TRBJ2-7; D is possibly TRBD1 (5 bases). CDR3 bases: TGTGCCAGCTCACCCCAAGGGGTTCGGGTTTCCTACGAGCAGTACTTC. It codes for CASSPQGVRVSYEQYF.